A selection of T cell receptor beta chains follows, all from one sample in a study of OX40 agonist ivuxolimab in advanced cancers. Produced via immunoSEQ multiplex PCR; TCRdb's table is partial and in-frame only. Among 70,000 to 80,000 clones listed, around 94% were seen once. This sample comprised CD4+ or CD8+ T cells sorted from blood, obtained in a trial of the OX40 agonist ivuxolimab. All receptors come from an adult with an advanced solid tumor such as melanoma, head and neck, liver or kidney cancer. CDR3s include the opening cysteine and the closing phenylalanine or tryptophan. A D gene is named only where the DNA matches it firmly. Not every row has a clone size; where given, it reads once, few, many or a size class.

J: TRBJ1-5; D: -; V: TRBV19; size: -; CDR3: CASSMGRVGNQPQHF; DNA: TGTGCCAGTAGTATGGGCAGGGTCGGCAATCAGCCCCAGCATTTT
J: TRBJ2-5; D: -; V: TRBV25-1; size: -; CDR3: CASREETGLYQETQYF; DNA: TGTGCCAGCAGGGAAGAAACTGGACTGTACCAAGAGACCCAGTACTTC
J: TRBJ1-1; D: TRBD1; V: TRBV15; size: -; CDR3: CATSKRDRGQTEAFF; DNA: TGTGCCACCAGCAAAAGGGACAGGGGGCAAACTGAAGCTTTCTTT
J: TRBJ2-5; D: -; V: TRBV4-3; size: -; CDR3: CASSQGTPFQETQYF; DNA: TGCGCCAGCAGCCAAGGGACGCCCTTTCAAGAGACCCAGTACTTC
J: TRBJ2-7; D: -; V: TRBV11-2; size: -; CDR3: CASSWGTQLYEQYF; DNA: TGTGCCAGCAGCTGGGGGACACAACTGTACGAGCAGTACTTC
J: TRBJ1-3; D: -; V: TRBV9; size: once; CDR3: CASSVAFTGGNTIYF; DNA: TGTGCCAGCAGCGTAGCATTCACGGGGGGAAACACCATATATTTT
J: TRBJ2-3; D: -; V: TRBV6-6; size: -; CDR3: CASSLTSGTDTQYF; DNA: TGTGCCAGCAGTTTAACCTCGGGCACAGATACGCAGTATTTT
J: TRBJ1-5; D: TRBD1; V: TRBV5-1; size: -; CDR3: CASASGTGHNQPQHF; DNA: TGCGCCAGTGCGTCCGGGACAGGGCATAATCAGCCCCAGCATTTT
J: TRBJ1-2; D: -; V: TRBV21-1; size: few; CDR3: CASSHVYGYTF; DNA: TGTGCCAGCAGCCACGTCTATGGCTACACCTTC
J: TRBJ2-3; D: TRBD2; V: TRBV30; size: once; CDR3: CAWGLGRADTQYF; DNA: TGTGCCTGGGGACTCGGGAGGGCAGATACGCAGTATTTT
J: TRBJ1-1; D: TRBD1; V: TRBV6-5; size: -; CDR3: CASSSRDRGWNTEAFF; DNA: TGTGCCAGCAGTTCCAGGGACAGGGGTTGGAACACTGAAGCTTTCTTT
J: TRBJ2-7; D: TRBD2; V: TRBV5-4; size: -; CDR3: CASSLAGGAQVSYEQYF; DNA: TGTGCCAGCAGCTTGGCCGGGGGGGCCCAAGTCTCCTACGAGCAGTACTTC
J: TRBJ1-4; D: -; V: TRBV9; size: -; CDR3: CASSVLGTTNEKLFF; DNA: TGTGCCAGCAGCGTATTAGGGACAACTAATGAAAAACTGTTTTTT
J: TRBJ2-6; D: TRBD2; V: TRBV19; size: -; CDR3: CASSIDSSGGAYGANVLTF; DNA: TGTGCCAGTAGTATAGATTCGAGCGGGGGGGCTTATGGGGCCAACGTCCTGACTTTC
J: TRBJ2-2; D: -; V: TRBV4-2; size: once; CDR3: CASSAGVWNTGELFF; DNA: TGTGCCAGCAGCGCAGGGGTGTGGAACACCGGGGAGCTGTTTTTT
J: TRBJ1-4; D: -; V: TRBV6-5; size: -; CDR3: CASRTEPGGEEKLFF; DNA: TGTGCCAGCAGAACGGAGCCGGGGGGGGAGGAAAAACTGTTTTTT
J: TRBJ2-1; D: -; V: TRBV6-5; size: -; CDR3: CASSYRVRDEQFF; DNA: TGTGCCAGCAGTTACCGCGTGAGGGATGAGCAGTTCTTC
J: TRBJ2-1; D: -; V: TRBV5-3; size: -; CDR3: CARSRKPRDNSYNEQFF; DNA: TGTGCCAGAAGCCGCAAGCCCCGGGACAACTCCTACAATGAGCAGTTCTTC